This entry concerns a single T cell receptor beta chain. The antigen remains undetermined. Repertoires were generated with immunoSEQ multiplex PCR, while TCRdb's copy carries only in-frame clones and drops some. The sample has approximately 240,000 clones; 88% are singletons. The sample belongs to a study of Ad26.COV2.S vaccination and SARS-CoV-2 variants. Study in general: Intramuscular Ad26.COV2.S at 5x10^10 or 1x10^11 viral particles.

The length of the CDR3 is 15 residues. The J segment lost 7 bases and the V segment lost 4 bases, leaving 7 bases of the junction unmatched. Germline CDR1 GTSNPN, CDR2 SVGIG (reference sequence). This sample's treatment: around 19 received Ad26.COV2.S at low or high dose, single or two shots; 5 received placebo; per-sample allocation not given. Each sample was drawn 63 days after the first injection (of vaccine or placebo). Study-level points and caveats: Vaccinees reportedly had broad spike-specific CD8+ and CD4+ T cell responses. Total T cell responses were possibly underestimated by TCR breadth and depth analyses.

The sample in question was peripheral blood, obtained in a trial of Ad26.COV2.S vaccine versus placebo. The chain uses TRBV30 and TRBJ2-1; 13 positions agree with TRBD2. This sequence was found in a person aged 18-60 years who received the Ad26.COV2.S COVID-19 vaccine or a placebo. CDR3 DNA sequence: TGTGCCTGGATATCCGGGACTAGCGGGGCAAATGAGCAGTTCTTC. Amino acids: CAWISGTSGANEQFF. The variable domain in full, with the rest retrieved from reference TRBV30 and TRBJ2-1, is SQTIHQWPATLVQPVGSPLSLECTVEGTSNPNLYWYRQAAGRGLQLLFYSVGIGQISSEVPQNLSASRPQDRQFILSSKKLLLSDSGFYLCAWISGTSGANEQFFGPGTRLTVL.